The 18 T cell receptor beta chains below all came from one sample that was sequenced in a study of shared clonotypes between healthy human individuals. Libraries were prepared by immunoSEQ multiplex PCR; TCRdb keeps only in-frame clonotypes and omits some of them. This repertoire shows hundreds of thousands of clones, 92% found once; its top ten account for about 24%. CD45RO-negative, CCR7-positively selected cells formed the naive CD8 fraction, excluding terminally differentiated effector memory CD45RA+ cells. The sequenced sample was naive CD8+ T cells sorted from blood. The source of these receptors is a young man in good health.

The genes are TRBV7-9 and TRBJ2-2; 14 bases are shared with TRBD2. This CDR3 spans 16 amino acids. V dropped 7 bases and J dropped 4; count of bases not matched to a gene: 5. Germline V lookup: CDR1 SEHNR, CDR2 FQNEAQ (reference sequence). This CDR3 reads CASTTGLAGGTGELFF. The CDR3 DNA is TGTGCCAGCACTACAGGACTAGCGGGAGGCACCGGGGAGCTGTTTTTT.

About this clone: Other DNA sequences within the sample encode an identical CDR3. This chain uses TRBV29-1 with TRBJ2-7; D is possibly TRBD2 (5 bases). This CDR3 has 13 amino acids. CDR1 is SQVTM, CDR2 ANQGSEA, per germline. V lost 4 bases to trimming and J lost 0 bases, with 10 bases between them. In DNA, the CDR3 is TGCAGCGTTGTTGAGGGAAACTCCTACGAGCAGTACTTC. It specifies CSVVEGNSYEQYF.

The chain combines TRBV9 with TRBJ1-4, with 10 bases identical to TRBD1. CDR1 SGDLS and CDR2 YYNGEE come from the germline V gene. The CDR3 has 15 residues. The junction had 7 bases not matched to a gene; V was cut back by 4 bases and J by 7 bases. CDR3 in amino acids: CASSLWDRGAEKLFF. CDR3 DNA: TGTGCCAGCAGCCTATGGGACAGGGGAGCTGAAAAACTGTTTTTT.

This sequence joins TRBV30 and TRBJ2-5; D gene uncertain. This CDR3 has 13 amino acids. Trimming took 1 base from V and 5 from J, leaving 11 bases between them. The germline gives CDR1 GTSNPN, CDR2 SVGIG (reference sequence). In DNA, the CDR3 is TGTGCCTGGAGTGCCGGCCCGGTGGAGACCCAGTACTTC. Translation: CAWSAGPVETQYF.

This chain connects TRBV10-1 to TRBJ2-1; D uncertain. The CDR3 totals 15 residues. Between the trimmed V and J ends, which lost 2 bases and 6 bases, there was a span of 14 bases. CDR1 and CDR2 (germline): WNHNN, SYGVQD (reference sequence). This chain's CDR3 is CASSESRPAGNEQFF. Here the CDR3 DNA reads TGCGCCAGCAGTGAGAGCCGTCCGGCCGGCAATGAGCAGTTCTTC.

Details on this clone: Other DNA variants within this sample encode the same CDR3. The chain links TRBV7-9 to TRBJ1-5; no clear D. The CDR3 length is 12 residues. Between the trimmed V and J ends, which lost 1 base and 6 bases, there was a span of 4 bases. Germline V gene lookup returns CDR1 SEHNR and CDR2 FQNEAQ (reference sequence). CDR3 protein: CASSLGLQPQHF. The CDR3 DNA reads TGTGCCAGCAGCTTAGGTCTTCAGCCCCAGCATTTT.

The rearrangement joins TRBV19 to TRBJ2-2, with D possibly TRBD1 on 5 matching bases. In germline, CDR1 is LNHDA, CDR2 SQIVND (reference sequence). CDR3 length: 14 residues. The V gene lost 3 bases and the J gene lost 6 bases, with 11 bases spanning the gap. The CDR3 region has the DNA TGTGCCAGTAGTATCCTTAGGGGCCCCGGGGAGCTGTTTTTT. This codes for CASSILRGPGELFF. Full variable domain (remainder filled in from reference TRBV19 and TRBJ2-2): DGGITQSPKYLFRKEGQNVTLSCEQNLNHDAMYWYRQDPGQGLRLIYYSQIVNDFQKGDIAEGYSVSREKKESFPLTVTSAQKNPTAFYLCASSILRGPGELFFGEGSRLTVL.

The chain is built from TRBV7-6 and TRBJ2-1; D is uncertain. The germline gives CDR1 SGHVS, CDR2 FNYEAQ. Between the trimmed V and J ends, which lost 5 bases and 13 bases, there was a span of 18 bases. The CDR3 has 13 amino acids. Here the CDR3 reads CASSPLGYLNQFF. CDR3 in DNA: TGTGCCAGCAGCCCCCTAGGATACTTGAATCAGTTCTTC.

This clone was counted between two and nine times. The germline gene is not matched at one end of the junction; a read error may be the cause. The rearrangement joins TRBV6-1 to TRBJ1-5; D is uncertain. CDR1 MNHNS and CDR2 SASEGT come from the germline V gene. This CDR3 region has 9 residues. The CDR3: CASSQPQHF. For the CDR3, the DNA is TGTGCCAGCAGTCAGCCCCAGCATTTT.

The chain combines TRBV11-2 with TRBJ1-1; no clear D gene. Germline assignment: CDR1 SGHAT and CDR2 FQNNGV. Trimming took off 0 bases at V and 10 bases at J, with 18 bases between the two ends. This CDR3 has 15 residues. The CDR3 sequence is CASSLDPGIPEGAFF. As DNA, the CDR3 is TGTGCCAGCAGCTTAGATCCCGGGATCCCGGAGGGAGCTTTCTTT.

The CDR3 reads CASSSGQGAGSYEQYF. The CDR3 DNA reads TGTGCCAGCAGCTCCGGACAGGGGGCAGGCTCCTACGAGCAGTACTTC. This sequence joins TRBV11-2 and TRBJ2-7, with 11 bases identical to TRBD1. Germline CDR1 SGHAT, CDR2 FQNNGV. The CDR3 consists of 16 residues. V lost 4 bases, J lost 0 bases, and 5 bases stayed unmatched.

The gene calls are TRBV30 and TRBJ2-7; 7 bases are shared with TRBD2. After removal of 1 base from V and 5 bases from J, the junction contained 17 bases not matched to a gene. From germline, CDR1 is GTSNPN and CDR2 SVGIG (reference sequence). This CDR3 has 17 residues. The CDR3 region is CAWSGGEGEGMEDEQYF. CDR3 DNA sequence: TGTGCCTGGAGTGGGGGGGAGGGCGAAGGGATGGAGGACGAGCAGTACTTC.

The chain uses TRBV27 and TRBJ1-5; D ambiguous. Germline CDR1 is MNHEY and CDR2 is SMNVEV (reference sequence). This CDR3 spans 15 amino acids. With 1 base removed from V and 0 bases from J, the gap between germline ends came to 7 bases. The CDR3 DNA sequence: TGTGCCAGCAGTTTATTTCAGTATAGCAATCAGCCCCAGCATTTT. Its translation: CASSLFQYSNQPQHF.

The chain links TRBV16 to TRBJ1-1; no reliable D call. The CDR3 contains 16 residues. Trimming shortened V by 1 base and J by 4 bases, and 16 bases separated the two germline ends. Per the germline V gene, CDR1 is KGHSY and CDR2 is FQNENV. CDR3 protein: CASSQLSLGSGTEAFF. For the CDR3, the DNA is TGTGCCAGCAGCCAATTGAGTTTGGGGTCGGGCACTGAAGCTTTCTTT.

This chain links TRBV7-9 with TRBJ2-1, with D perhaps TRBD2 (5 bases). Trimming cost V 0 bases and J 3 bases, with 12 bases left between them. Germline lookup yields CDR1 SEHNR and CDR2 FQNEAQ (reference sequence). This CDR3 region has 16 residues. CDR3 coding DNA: TGTGCCAGCAGCTTAGCAACCGGGGTCTTCTACAATGAGCAGTTCTTC. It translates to CASSLATGVFYNEQFF.

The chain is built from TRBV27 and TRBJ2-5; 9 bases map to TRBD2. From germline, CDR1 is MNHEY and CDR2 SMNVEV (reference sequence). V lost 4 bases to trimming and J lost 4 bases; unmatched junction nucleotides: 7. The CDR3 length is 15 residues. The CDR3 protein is CASSSSGMAGETQYF. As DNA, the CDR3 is TGTGCCAGCAGTTCTAGCGGGATGGCTGGAGAGACCCAGTACTTC.

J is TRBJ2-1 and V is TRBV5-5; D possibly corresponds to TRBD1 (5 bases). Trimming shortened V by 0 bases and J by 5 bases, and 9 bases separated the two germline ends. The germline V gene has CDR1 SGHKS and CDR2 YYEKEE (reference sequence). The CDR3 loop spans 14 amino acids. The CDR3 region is CASSLALRDNEQFF. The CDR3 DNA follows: TGTGCCAGCAGCTTGGCCCTCAGGGACAATGAGCAGTTCTTC.

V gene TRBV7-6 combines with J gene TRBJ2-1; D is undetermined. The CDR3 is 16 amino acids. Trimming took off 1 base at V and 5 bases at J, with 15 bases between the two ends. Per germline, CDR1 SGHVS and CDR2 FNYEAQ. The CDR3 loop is CASSLETTLADNEQFF. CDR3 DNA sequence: TGTGCCAGCAGCTTAGAGACCACACTGGCCGACAATGAGCAGTTCTTC.